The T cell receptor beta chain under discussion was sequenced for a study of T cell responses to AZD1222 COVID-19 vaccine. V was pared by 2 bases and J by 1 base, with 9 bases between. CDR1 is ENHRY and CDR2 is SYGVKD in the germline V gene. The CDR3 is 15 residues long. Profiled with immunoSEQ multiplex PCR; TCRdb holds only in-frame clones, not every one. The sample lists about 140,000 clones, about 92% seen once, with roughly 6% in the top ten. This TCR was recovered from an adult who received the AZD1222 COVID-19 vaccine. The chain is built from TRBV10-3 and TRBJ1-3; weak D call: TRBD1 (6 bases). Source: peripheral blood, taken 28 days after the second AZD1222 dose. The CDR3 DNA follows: TGTGCCATCAGTGAGGGGGGGGCATCTGGAAACACCATATATTTT. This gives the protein CAISEGGASGNTIYF.